This T cell receptor (beta chain) is drawn from a study of blood T cell repertoires in COVID-19. Study-level background: Sample material is recorded as cDNA or gDNA derived from T cells, B-cell-depleted T cells, or PBMCs.

CDR3 size: 10 residues. V lost 8 bases to trimming and J lost 2 bases, with 4 bases between them. Germline CDR1 and CDR2: MNHEY and SVGAGI. As originally analysed: Amplified reference gene primers provided the basis for estimating nucleated cell counts. TCRdb keeps only in-frame clones here, not all; method: immunoSEQ multiplex PCR. V, J and clone size reflect that table, while D and trimming were determined from the DNA. This table has some 42,000 clones, roughly nine tenths appearing once. The TCR comes from a man between 45 and 60 years old with active COVID-19. Material: peripheral blood. J is TRBJ2-7 and V is TRBV6-5; D is ambiguous. CDR3 sequence: CASSTYEQYF. CDR3 bases: TGTGCCAGCTCCACCTACGAGCAGTACTTC.